The rows below give T cell receptor beta chains drawn from one sample of a study of graft-versus-host responses after intestinal transplantation. Generated by immunoSEQ multiplex PCR, the TCRdb table keeps only in-frame clones and is missing some. The table lists over 90,000 clones, 91% of them singletons. These receptors have no identified antigens. Here the sequenced sample was unstimulated CD4+ T cells sorted from spleen or lymph node cells, taken before transplant. The receptor source for this set is a human donor who was the organ donor for an intestinal transplant. CDR3s leave out the opening cysteine and the closing phenylalanine or tryptophan. Each record gives: D gene, CDR3 length, J gene, V gene, CDR3 protein. D genes are given only for firm matches.

d_call: TRBD2
cdr3_length: 14
j_call: TRBJ2-1
v_call: TRBV9
cdr3_aa: ASSGEGLAGYNEQF

d_call: .
cdr3_length: 15
j_call: TRBJ2-3
v_call: TRBV9
cdr3_aa: ASSVDGGSSGTDTQY

d_call: TRBD2
cdr3_length: 12
j_call: TRBJ2-7
v_call: TRBV7-9
cdr3_aa: ASSLGGLAGEQY

d_call: .
cdr3_length: 13
j_call: TRBJ2-1
v_call: TRBV4-3
cdr3_aa: ASSQADRGGDEQF

d_call: .
cdr3_length: 12
j_call: TRBJ2-7
v_call: TRBV10-1
cdr3_aa: ASSEGLSGYEQY

d_call: .
cdr3_length: 9
j_call: TRBJ2-5
v_call: TRBV20-1
cdr3_aa: SASGVETQY

d_call: .
cdr3_length: 13
j_call: TRBJ1-6
v_call: TRBV4-3
cdr3_aa: ASRHTRGLNSPLH

d_call: .
cdr3_length: 11
j_call: TRBJ2-7
v_call: TRBV4-1
cdr3_aa: ASSHGGSYEQY

d_call: .
cdr3_length: 12
j_call: TRBJ1-2
v_call: TRBV28
cdr3_aa: ASSFPAGVRGYT

d_call: .
cdr3_length: 14
j_call: TRBJ2-3
v_call: TRBV4-1
cdr3_aa: ASSQKKRSSTDTQY

d_call: .
cdr3_length: 9
j_call: TRBJ1-2
v_call: TRBV6-5
cdr3_aa: ASRRLYGYT

d_call: TRBD1
cdr3_length: 13
j_call: TRBJ2-2
v_call: TRBV5-1
cdr3_aa: ASKAGTGVAGELF

d_call: .
cdr3_length: 13
j_call: TRBJ2-1
v_call: TRBV5-1
cdr3_aa: ASTLTGSPHNEQF

d_call: TRBD1
cdr3_length: 11
j_call: TRBJ1-4
v_call: TRBV4-1
cdr3_aa: ASSDRVNEKLF

d_call: .
cdr3_length: 16
j_call: TRBJ2-3
v_call: TRBV6-1
cdr3_aa: ASSEGRLAGAQADTQY

d_call: .
cdr3_length: 13
j_call: TRBJ1-6
v_call: TRBV19
cdr3_aa: ASSFRDIYNSPLH

d_call: .
cdr3_length: 13
j_call: TRBJ1-6
v_call: TRBV6-1
cdr3_aa: ASRSVRGVNSPLH

d_call: .
cdr3_length: 13
j_call: TRBJ2-5
v_call: TRBV11-2
cdr3_aa: ASSPGGRGQETQY

d_call: TRBD1
cdr3_length: 15
j_call: TRBJ2-3
v_call: TRBV5-1
cdr3_aa: ASSLTARQGYTDTQY

d_call: .
cdr3_length: 15
j_call: TRBJ2-5
v_call: TRBV4-3
cdr3_aa: ASSQVWGGSSSETQY

d_call: TRBD1
cdr3_length: 11
j_call: TRBJ2-5
v_call: TRBV25-1
cdr3_aa: ASSDRGRETQY

d_call: TRBD2
cdr3_length: 13
j_call: TRBJ2-1
v_call: TRBV7-3
cdr3_aa: ASSLTAGAGAEQF

d_call: .
cdr3_length: 11
j_call: TRBJ1-2
v_call: TRBV5-1
cdr3_aa: ASSSRDNGGYT